The sequence of this T cell receptor beta chain was determined in a study of beta chain features in type 1 diabetes. As for the study in general: Across all samples, some 110 million sorted cells were examined. General observations from the study: Compared to healthy donors, patients appeared to have naive, central memory and Treg TCRB repertoires that were more alike.

The study reverse transcribed the entire isolated RNA, so it sequenced expressed TCRB transcripts. Only in-frame clones appear in the TCRdb table, and some are missing; sequencing was by immunoSEQ multiplex PCR. The sample has under 450,000 clones; 14% are singletons. This clone was found a few times. Its cognate antigen is unknown. The CDR3 length is 14 residues. The V gene end was trimmed by 6 bases and the J gene end by 6 bases; junction bases not matched to a gene: 8. CDR1 LNHDA and CDR2 SQIVND come from the germline V gene (reference sequence). The sequenced material came from naive CD4+ T cells from blood. The chain joins TRBV19 to TRBJ2-3; 8 nucleotides match TRBD2. The TCR comes from a man aged 25-45 years in good health. CDR3 bases: TGTGCCAGTAGATCAGCGGGGGCTGGGGATACGCAGTATTTT. This sequence encodes CASRSAGAGDTQYF.